A single sample gave rise to the 30 T cell receptor beta chains below, sequenced in a study of T-cell memory formation after mild COVID-19. A single record per CDR3 protein comes from TCRdb applying MiXCR to the 5' RACE reads. The data show fewer than 500,000 distinct CDR3 sequences, roughly 25% seen once. Sequenced material: PBMCs or a T cell subset sorted from them (not recorded which). Receptors originate from an adult woman who had mild COVID-19 (a few samples of this study predate the infection). Cell type and time point are not known.

J is TRBJ2-1 and V is TRBV6-5; maybe TRBD2 (6 bases). V was pared by 2 bases and J by 7 bases, with 12 bases between. CDR1 and CDR2 from the germline V gene are MNHEY and SVGAGI. This CDR3 comprises 14 residues. In nucleotides, the CDR3 is TGTGCCAGCAGTTACCAGCATGGGGGGAATGAGCAGTTCTTC. It codes for CASSYQHGGNEQFF.

The rearrangement links TRBV7-3 to TRBJ2-2, with D possibly matching TRBD1 (5 bases). V lost 4 bases and J 5 bases, leaving 8 bases between the germline ends. This CDR3 region has 13 residues. Germline V CDR1 and CDR2: SGHTA, FQGTGA. The CDR3 nucleotides are TGTGCCAGCAGCTCCGACAGAACCGGGGAGCTGTTTTTT. Its translation is CASSSDRTGELFF.

Concerning this clonotype itself: A much larger clone lies one base from this, so it may be a read error. The rearrangement uses TRBV11-1 and TRBJ2-1, with D uncertain. This CDR3 has 11 amino acids. Trimming stripped 2 bases from V and 8 bases from J, with 4 bases between. Germline CDR1 and CDR2: SGHAT and FQDESV (reference sequence). The CDR3 spells CASSLRYEQFF. DNA for the CDR3: TGTGCCAGCAGCTTAAGGTATGAGCAGTTCTTC.

The chain employs TRBV6-5 and TRBJ1-6, with 8 bases matching TRBD1. This CDR3 region has 18 residues. From germline, CDR1 is MNHEY and CDR2 SVGAGI. J lost 7 bases, V lost 0 bases, and 11 bases had no gene match. CDR3 amino acids: CASSYSGAGGHGNSPLHF. DNA of the CDR3: TGTGCCAGCAGTTACTCCGGGGCAGGGGGCCATGGAAATTCACCCCTCCACTTT.

This chain joins TRBV16 and TRBJ2-7, with 8 bases identical to TRBD1. V lost 5 bases and J lost 0; bases outside the gene matches: 6. Per germline, CDR1 KGHSY and CDR2 FQNENV. This CDR3 has 15 residues. The CDR3 reads CASSWGQASSYEQYF. CDR3 coding DNA: TGTGCCAGCAGCTGGGGACAGGCCAGCTCCTACGAGCAGTACTTC.

The chain employs TRBV12-3 or TRBV12-4 and TRBJ2-2, with 7 bases identical to TRBD2. The V and J ends lost 5 bases and 6 bases, in that order; junction bases with no gene match: 6. The CDR3 runs to 14 residues. This chain's CDR3 is CASSPLAAAGELFF. The CDR3 coding sequence is TGTGCCAGCAGTCCTCTAGCGGCAGCCGGGGAGCTGTTTTTT.

This rearrangement joins TRBV27 to TRBJ1-6, with D possibly matching TRBD1 (5 bases). Germline V gene sequence: CDR1 MNHEY, CDR2 SMNVEV (reference sequence). This CDR3 comprises 15 residues. Trimming removed 0 bases at V and 5 bases at J, with 8 bases between. The CDR3 sequence: CASSLSGGDNSPLHF. As DNA, the CDR3 is TGTGCCAGCAGTTTATCCGGAGGGGATAATTCACCCCTCCACTTT.

Turning to this clonotype: One junction end does not reproduce the germline sequence, and a read error may be involved. The V call is TRBV6-2 or TRBV6-3, the J call TRBJ2-1, with 12 bases identical to TRBD1. The germline CDR1 and CDR2 sequences are MNHEY and SVGEGT. The CDR3 has 19 residues. CDR3 DNA: TGTGCCAGCAGTCACTCCAGCGGGACAGGGGGCGAATTTGCGTGGGAGCAGTTCTTC. It encodes CASSHSSGTGGEFAWEQFF.

This clonotype has more than one count but fewer than ten. The chain uses TRBV12-5 and TRBJ1-1, with a weak D call TRBD1 (6 bases). V was trimmed by 5 bases and J by 4 bases, leaving 23 bases between them. This CDR3 is 17 amino acids long. Germline loops: CDR1 LGHNT, CDR2 FRNRAP. CDR3 sequence (DNA): TGTGCTAGTGGTCTAGGCCCTGTGGGGGCCGTGAGCACTGAAGCTTTCTTT. This gives the protein CASGLGPVGAVSTEAFF.

The rearrangement joins TRBV7-6 to TRBJ2-5; 7 bases align to TRBD2. This CDR3 has 14 residues. With 4 bases clipped from V and 3 bases from J, the junction kept 5 bases outside the gene matches. Germline CDR1 reads SGHVS; CDR2 reads FNYEAQ. In nucleotides, the CDR3 is TGTGCCAGCAGCTATAACGCGGGGGAAGAGACCCAGTACTTC. It translates to CASSYNAGEETQYF.

V and J are TRBV2 and TRBJ2-3; 7 bases match TRBD1. The length of the CDR3 is 16 residues. The V segment lost 4 bases and the J segment 2 bases; nucleotides outside the gene matches: 9. Per germline, CDR1 SNHLY and CDR2 FYNNEI. CDR3 sequence (DNA): TGTGCCAGCAGTGCGCGCACAGGGGTATCCACAGATACGCAGTATTTT. Protein sequence: CASSARTGVSTDTQYF.

This sequence joins TRBV2 and TRBJ2-7; the D gene is possibly TRBD2 (6 bases). V was clipped by 2 bases and J by 3 bases, with 11 bases between them. The CDR3 has 14 residues. Germline CDR1 is SNHLY and CDR2 is FYNNEI. The CDR3 sequence: CASSEYDSGYEQYF. The CDR3, as DNA: TGTGCCAGCAGTGAATATGATAGCGGCTACGAGCAGTACTTC.

This clonotype was seen a handful of times. The V gene is TRBV13, the J gene TRBJ2-3; D call uncertain. Germline values: CDR1 PRHDT, CDR2 FYEKMQ (reference sequence). CDR3 size: 14 residues. V gave up 6 bases and J gave up 0 bases, with 10 bases separating them. CDR3 amino acids: CASSPDTSTDTQYF. Written as DNA, the CDR3 is TGTGCCAGCAGTCCCGACACTAGCACAGATACGCAGTATTTT.

The chain couples TRBV7-3 to TRBJ1-1, with a weak D call TRBD1 (5 bases). The CDR3 totals 13 residues. In germline, CDR1 is SGHTA, CDR2 FQGTGA. Trimming shortened V by 5 bases and J by 10 bases, and 17 bases separated the two germline ends. CDR3 sequence: CASSPYHGTGAFF. In DNA form, the CDR3 reads TGTGCCAGCAGCCCATACCATGGGACGGGAGCTTTCTTT.

This chain joins TRBV6-5 and TRBJ2-3; perhaps TRBD2 as D (5 bases). Germline values: CDR1 MNHEY, CDR2 SVGAGI. V was shortened by 0 bases and J by 2 bases, with 15 bases between the two germline ends. CDR3 length: 17 residues. This CDR3 reads CASSYSIQRQLTDTQYF. For the CDR3, the DNA is TGTGCCAGCAGTTACTCGATCCAGCGGCAGCTCACAGATACGCAGTATTTT.

This clonotype was detected many times. The CDR3 region has the DNA TGTGCCAGCAGCTTGGGGCCCGGGACAGGGTTTCAAGAGACCCAGTACTTC. Protein sequence: CASSLGPGTGFQETQYF. The chain carries TRBV5-5 and TRBJ2-5, with 9 bases identical to TRBD1. Germline V gene lookup returns CDR1 SGHKS and CDR2 YYEKEE (reference sequence). The junction had 8 bases not matched to a gene; V was cut back by 0 bases and J by 2 bases. There are 17 residues in the CDR3.

This clonotype was counted many times. The V and J genes are TRBV10-3 and TRBJ2-1; 7 nucleotides align to TRBD1. The trim removed 10 bases at V and 0 bases at J, leaving 3 bases unmatched. The CDR3 length is 13 residues. CDR1 is ENHRY and CDR2 is SYGVKD in the germline V gene. The DNA of the CDR3 is TGTGCCACCCGGGACAGCTCCTACAATGAGCAGTTCTTC. As protein: CATRDSSYNEQFF.

This clonotype has more than one count but fewer than ten. The rearrangement links TRBV4-3 to TRBJ2-2, with D tentatively TRBD2 (7 bases). Germline V gives CDR1 LGHNA, CDR2 YSLEER. Trimming left V 3 bases short and J 3 bases short, with 17 bases between. CDR3 size: 17 residues. The CDR3 sequence is CASSQTGGGVYTGELFF. CDR3 nucleotides: TGCGCCAGCAGCCAGACAGGAGGGGGGGTCTACACCGGGGAGCTGTTTTTT.

This clonotype was counted only a few times. V is TRBV7-8 and J is TRBJ1-5; 8 positions match TRBD1. The germline CDR1 and CDR2 sequences are SGHVS and FQNEAQ. The V gene end was trimmed by 5 bases and the J gene end by 0 bases; junction bases not matched to a gene: 3. The CDR3 contains 15 residues. CDR3 DNA: TGTGCCAGCAGCCTTACAGGGGGTAGCAATCAGCCCCAGCATTTT. This gives the protein CASSLTGGSNQPQHF.

The chain recombines TRBV3-1 with TRBJ2-5; the D is unclear. V lost 1 base and J 2 bases, leaving 14 bases between the germline ends. CDR3 length: 16 amino acids. Germline-derived CDR1 and CDR2 are LGHDT and YNNKEL (reference sequence). The CDR3 spells CASSQVQHSFQETQYF. The DNA of the CDR3 is TGTGCCAGCAGCCAAGTCCAGCACTCGTTTCAAGAGACCCAGTACTTC.

The chain links TRBV12-3 or TRBV12-4 to TRBJ1-2; 7 bases fit TRBD1. The CDR3 consists of 15 residues. V lost 7 bases, J lost 4 bases, and 12 bases stayed unmatched. This CDR3 is CASTPWSGQFYGYTF. The CDR3 nucleotides are TGTGCCAGCACCCCATGGTCGGGACAGTTCTATGGCTACACCTTC.

This clonotype came up many times. The chain combines TRBV10-3 with TRBJ2-1, with 10 positions matching TRBD2. Germline V gives CDR1 ENHRY, CDR2 SYGVKD. Trimming removed 9 bases from V and 2 bases from J; junction bases left unmatched: 4. The CDR3 runs to 14 residues. CDR3 residues: CAISSGGTYNEQFF. The CDR3, as DNA: TGTGCCATATCTAGCGGGGGCACCTACAATGAGCAGTTCTTC.

V gene TRBV30 combines with J gene TRBJ2-5; D possibly uses TRBD1 or TRBD2 (5 bases each). The CDR3 has 13 residues. Looked up from germline, CDR1 is GTSNPN and CDR2 is SVGIG (reference sequence). V dropped 1 base and J dropped 7 bases, with 13 bases sitting between them. The CDR3 is CAWSGGNRRTQYF. The DNA for the CDR3 is TGTGCCTGGAGTGGGGGGAACCGTCGGACCCAGTACTTC.

Comment on this clonotype: This sequence may be a read error, since a much larger clone differs from it by one base. The rearrangement links TRBV7-3 to TRBJ2-1; D is perhaps TRBD2 (6 bases). Germline CDR1 SGHTA, CDR2 FQGTGA. The CDR3 runs to 15 residues. V lost 7 bases and J 9 bases, leaving 22 bases between the germline ends. The CDR3 protein is CASITGGTCNTEQFF. The CDR3 DNA is TGTGCCAGCATTACTGGCGGGACTTGCAACACTGAGCAGTTCTTC.

The chain has TRBV5-6 and TRBJ1-1; a weak D match, TRBD1 (5 bases). The CDR3 has 15 residues. CDR1 and CDR2 from the germline V gene are SGHDT and YYEEEE. V was cut by 3 bases and J by 3 bases, with 15 bases left in between. The CDR3 coding sequence is TGTGCCAGCAGCTCCATCCCGCAGGGAGACACTGAAGCTTTCTTT. Translation: CASSSIPQGDTEAFF.

The chain employs TRBV5-4 and TRBJ2-3; 10 bases are a match to TRBD2. With 1 base clipped from V and 11 bases from J, the junction kept 10 bases outside the gene matches. Germline V gene lookup returns CDR1 SGHNT and CDR2 YYREEE (reference sequence). This CDR3 is built from 15 residues. The CDR3 here is CASSLRASGSMGQYF. CDR3 DNA sequence: TGTGCCAGCAGCTTGAGGGCTAGCGGGAGCATGGGGCAGTATTTT.

The CDR3 reads CSARTENNQPQHF. The CDR3, as DNA: TGCAGTGCACGGACAGAGAATAATCAGCCCCAGCATTTT. The chain combines TRBV20-1 with TRBJ1-5; D may be TRBD1 (6 bases). V was cut by 6 bases and J by 4 bases, with 13 bases left in between. The CDR3 has 13 amino acids. Germline loops: CDR1 DFQATT, CDR2 SNEGSKA (reference sequence).

In this sample, this clonotype turned up many times. This chain links TRBV4-1 with TRBJ2-7; the D gene is possibly TRBD1 (6 bases). CDR1 and CDR2 from the germline V gene are MGHRA and YSYEKL. Trimming stripped 2 bases from V and 3 bases from J, with 11 bases between. The CDR3 covers 14 residues. In DNA form, the CDR3 reads TGCGCCAGCAGCCAACCAGGGACACTCTACGAGCAGTACTTC. Its protein product is CASSQPGTLYEQYF.

There are a few counts of this clonotype. The chain employs TRBV12-3 or TRBV12-4 and TRBJ2-1; TRBD2 is a possible D gene (6 bases). V gave up 7 bases and J gave up 7 bases, with 14 bases separating them. The CDR3 totals 13 residues. CDR3 sequence (DNA): TGTGCCAGCAACCGGGACTTGATGAATGAGCAGTTCTTC. This translates into CASNRDLMNEQFF.

The table lists this clonotype with a count of one. This chain links TRBV7-3 with TRBJ2-2, with D unclear. Germline loops: CDR1 SGHTA, CDR2 FQGTGA. Trimming removed 5 bases from V and 5 bases from J, with 12 bases in between. This CDR3 is built from 14 residues. The DNA for the CDR3 is TGTGCCAGCAGCCCGTCCAGGAGAACCGGGGAGCTGTTTTTT. Amino acids: CASSPSRRTGELFF.